This entry concerns a single TCR beta chain. Its cognate antigen is unknown. This was the immunoSEQ version 4 assay in survey mode. Each sample used up to 1 ug genomic DNA diluted to 10 ng/uL. Produced via immunoSEQ multiplex PCR; TCRdb's table is partial and in-frame only. The sample holds 40,000 to 55,000 clones, about 88% seen once. The germline V gene encodes CDR1 SGHTA and CDR2 FQGTGA. The CDR3 has 15 amino acids. Germline trimming cut 5 bases from V and 5 bases from J; bases unmatched to any gene: 4. Anti-CD3/anti-CD28 beads served as a nonspecific positive control stimulus. Responding CD4+ T cells were sorted by upregulation of both CD40 ligand and CD69. This sample is part of a study of persistence of HIV-infected CD4 T cells.

This receptor was taken from an adult woman with HIV who was CMV-seropositive. The chain uses TRBV7-3 and TRBJ2-2; 11 positions match TRBD2. Sample: CD4+ T cells sorted from PBMCs after approximately 19-hour stimulation, taken from a patient who received antiretroviral therapy. The CDR3 reads CASSTLAGETGELFF. CDR3 DNA: TGTGCCAGCAGCACACTAGCGGGGGAGACCGGGGAGCTGTTTTTT.